This entry concerns a single TCR beta chain. No antigen is known for it. TCRdb's copy holds only in-frame clones and misses some; the assay was immunoSEQ multiplex PCR. The sample has 68,000 or so clones; roughly 84% are singletons. Thawed PBMCs were FACS-sorted into unstimulated CD4+CD25+CD127- regulatory T cells, CD4+CD25- non-regulatory cells, CD4 and CD8 cells. V lost 4 bases to trimming and J lost 7 bases; unmatched junction nucleotides: 11. The CDR3 extends over 15 amino acids. Germline CDR1 and CDR2: SGHAT and FQNNGV. This specimen comes from a study of Tregs in tolerant kidney transplant recipients. Findings and caveats of the study: No direct test of biological reproducibility was done here.

This sequence originates from a human donor in good health. The chain recombines TRBV11-2 with TRBJ1-2, with TRBD1 matching over 8 bases. Source material: CD4+ T cells from blood. The CDR3 is CASSSFAGGATGYTF. CDR3 nucleotide sequence: TGTGCCAGCAGCTCCTTTGCAGGGGGCGCGACTGGCTACACCTTC.